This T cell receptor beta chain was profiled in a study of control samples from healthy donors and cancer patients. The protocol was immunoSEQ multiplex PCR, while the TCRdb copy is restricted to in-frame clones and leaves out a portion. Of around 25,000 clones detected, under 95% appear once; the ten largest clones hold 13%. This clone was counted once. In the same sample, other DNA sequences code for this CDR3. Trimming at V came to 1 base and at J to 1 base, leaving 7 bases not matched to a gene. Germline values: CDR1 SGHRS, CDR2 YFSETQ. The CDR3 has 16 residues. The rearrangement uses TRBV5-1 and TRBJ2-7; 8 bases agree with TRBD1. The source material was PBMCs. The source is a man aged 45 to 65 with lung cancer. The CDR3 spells CASSLTPTGASYEQYF. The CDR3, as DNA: TGCGCCAGCAGCTTGACCCCGACAGGGGCATCCTACGAGCAGTACTTC.